This T cell receptor beta chain came from a study of CD8+ T cells in alopecia areata. Turning to the study itself: At a dose of 5 to 10 mg twice daily, oral tofacitinib was given to treated patients. Dosing spanned 6 to 18 months on tofacitinib, then 6 months off drug. Study-wide points: Among the 100 top clones, expanded CD8+ clones, like scalp clonality, were significantly decreased by tofacitinib.

Sample treatment: oral pan-JAK inhibitor, 5-10 mg twice daily. The study team obtained lesional scalp punch biopsies and peripheral blood from alopecia areata patients. The V segment lost 5 bases and the J segment 3 bases; nucleotides outside the gene matches: 7. Per the germline V gene, CDR1 is SGHAT and CDR2 is FQNNGV. The CDR3 totals 16 residues. This clone was detected only a few times. The antigen is unknown. It was cDNA, reverse transcribed from extracted RNA, that served as the sequencing template. The assay was immunoSEQ multiplex PCR, and TCRdb's table has in-frame clones only and misses some. The sample has approximately 300,000 clones, roughly 50% seen once.

The chain carries TRBV11-2 and TRBJ2-1; 10 nucleotides line up with TRBD2. The sequencing here drew on CD4+ T cells sorted from blood, taken at week 24, from a patient treated with tofacitinib. The receptor's source is a human donor with alopecia areata. The CDR3 DNA is TGTGCCAGCAGCCTACGGCTAGCGGGGGTCTACAATGAGCAGTTCTTC. Translation gives CASSLRLAGVYNEQFF.